This TCR beta chain emerged from a study of blood T cell repertoires in COVID-19. Trimming left V 6 bases short and J 7 bases short, with 24 bases between. The CDR3 extends over 17 amino acids. Looked up from germline, CDR1 is MNHEY and CDR2 is SMNVEV (reference sequence). Profiling relied on immunoSEQ multiplex PCR, and the TCRdb table lists in-frame clones only, not all of them. The profile shows about 83,000 clones, around nine tenths of them singletons. Sequences were obtained from peripheral blood. The receptor comes from a man at least 80 years old with active or convalescent COVID-19. The J gene is TRBJ2-2, the V gene TRBV27; tentatively, D is TRBD2 (6 bases). CDR3 sequence (DNA): TGTGCCAGCAGCCCTGTAGGAGGGCCCTCCTGGGGCGGGGAGCTGTTTTTT. The encoded protein is CASSPVGGPSWGGELFF.